This TCR beta chain came from a study of glioma-infiltrating T cells after dendritic cell vaccination. Study-wide context: Samples are from glioblastoma patients in Phase I and II dendritic cell vaccine trials. Study-wide results and caveats: No direct clonality-survival link was found; a diverse polyclonal response may matter.

V was cut by 3 bases and J by 2 bases, with 17 bases left in between. The CDR3 length is 16 residues. Germline V lookup: CDR1 SGDLS, CDR2 YYNGEE. Produced via immunoSEQ multiplex PCR; TCRdb's table is partial and in-frame only. The repertoire holds 90,000 to 110,000 clones, roughly 90% seen once, with roughly 2.5% in the top ten. Regarding this clone: The antigen remains unidentified.

Sample time point: after dendritic cell vaccination, including at tumor progression/relapse. The input for sequencing was blood, taken after dendritic cell vaccination. The chain recombines TRBV9 with TRBJ1-2; D is possibly TRBD1 (6 bases). This clonotype was obtained from a human donor with glioblastoma. The CDR3 sequence: CASSAGTPRLNYGYTF. In DNA, the CDR3 is TGTGCCAGCAGCGCGGGGACACCGAGATTAAACTATGGCTACACCTTC.